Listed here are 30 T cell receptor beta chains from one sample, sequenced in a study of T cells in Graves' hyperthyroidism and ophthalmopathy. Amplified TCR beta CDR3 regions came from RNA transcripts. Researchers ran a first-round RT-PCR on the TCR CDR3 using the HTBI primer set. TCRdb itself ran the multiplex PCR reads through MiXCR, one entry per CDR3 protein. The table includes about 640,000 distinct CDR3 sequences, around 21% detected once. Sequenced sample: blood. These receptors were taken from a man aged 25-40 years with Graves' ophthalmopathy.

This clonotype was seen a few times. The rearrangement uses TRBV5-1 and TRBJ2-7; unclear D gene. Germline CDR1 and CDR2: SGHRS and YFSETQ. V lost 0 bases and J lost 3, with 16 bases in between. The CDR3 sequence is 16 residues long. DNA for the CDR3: TGCGCCAGCAGCTTGGATGCTACCGCAGGCCACTACGAGCAGTACTTC. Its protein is CASSLDATAGHYEQYF.

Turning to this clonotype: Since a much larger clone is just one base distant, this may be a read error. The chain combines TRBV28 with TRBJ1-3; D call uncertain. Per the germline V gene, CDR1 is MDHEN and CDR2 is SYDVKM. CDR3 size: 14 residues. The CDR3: CASTITQHGDTIYF. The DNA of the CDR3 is TGTGCCAGCACCATAACGCAGCATGGAGACACCATATATTTT.

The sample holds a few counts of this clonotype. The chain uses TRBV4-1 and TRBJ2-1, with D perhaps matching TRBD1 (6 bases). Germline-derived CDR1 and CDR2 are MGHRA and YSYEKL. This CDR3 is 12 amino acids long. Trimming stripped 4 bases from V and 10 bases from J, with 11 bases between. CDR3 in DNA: TGCGCCAGCAGCCCGCCGGGACACGAGCAGTTCTTC. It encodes CASSPPGHEQFF.

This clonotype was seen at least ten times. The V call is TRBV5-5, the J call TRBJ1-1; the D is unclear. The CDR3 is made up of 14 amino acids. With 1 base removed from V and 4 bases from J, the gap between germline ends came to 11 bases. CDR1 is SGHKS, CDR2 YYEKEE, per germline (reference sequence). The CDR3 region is CASSLRLLGTEAFF. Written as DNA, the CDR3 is TGTGCCAGCAGCTTGAGACTGTTGGGCACTGAAGCTTTCTTT.

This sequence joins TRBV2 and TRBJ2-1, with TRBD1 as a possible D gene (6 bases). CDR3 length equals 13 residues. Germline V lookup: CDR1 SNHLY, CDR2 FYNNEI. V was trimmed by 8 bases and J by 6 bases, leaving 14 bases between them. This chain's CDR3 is CASQQGMGNEQFF. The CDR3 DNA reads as TGTGCCAGCCAACAGGGTATGGGCAATGAGCAGTTCTTC.

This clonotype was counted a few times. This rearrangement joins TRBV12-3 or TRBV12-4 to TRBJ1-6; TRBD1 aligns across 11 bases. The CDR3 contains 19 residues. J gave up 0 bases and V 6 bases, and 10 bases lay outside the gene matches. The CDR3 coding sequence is TGTGCCAGCAGCCGATTCCCGGGACAGGGGGGCTCCTATAATTCACCCCTCCACTTT. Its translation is CASSRFPGQGGSYNSPLHF.

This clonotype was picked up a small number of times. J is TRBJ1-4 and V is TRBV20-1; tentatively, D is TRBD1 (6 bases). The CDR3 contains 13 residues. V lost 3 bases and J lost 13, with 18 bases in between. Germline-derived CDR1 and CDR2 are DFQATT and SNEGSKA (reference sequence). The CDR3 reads CSARGDNSVGLFF. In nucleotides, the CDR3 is TGCAGTGCTAGGGGGGACAACTCCGTAGGACTGTTTTTT.

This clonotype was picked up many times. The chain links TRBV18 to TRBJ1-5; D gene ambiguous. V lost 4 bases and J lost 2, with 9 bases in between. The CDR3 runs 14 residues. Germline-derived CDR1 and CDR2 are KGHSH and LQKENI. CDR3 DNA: TGTGCCAGCTCACAATCGGTTGGCAATCAGCCCCAGCATTTT. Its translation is CASSQSVGNQPQHF.

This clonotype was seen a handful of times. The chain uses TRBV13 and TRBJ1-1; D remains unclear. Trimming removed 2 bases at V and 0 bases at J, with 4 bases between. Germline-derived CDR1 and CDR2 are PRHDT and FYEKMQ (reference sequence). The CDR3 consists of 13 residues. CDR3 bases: TGTGCCAGCAGCTTACTTGTGAACACTGAAGCTTTCTTT. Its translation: CASSLLVNTEAFF.

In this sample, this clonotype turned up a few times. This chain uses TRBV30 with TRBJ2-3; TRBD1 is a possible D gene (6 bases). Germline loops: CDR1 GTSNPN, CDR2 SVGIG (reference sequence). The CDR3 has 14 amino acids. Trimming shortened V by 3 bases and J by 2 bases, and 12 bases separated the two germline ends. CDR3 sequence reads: CAWSLTGFTDTQYF. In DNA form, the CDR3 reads TGTGCCTGGAGCCTGACAGGATTCACAGATACGCAGTATTTT.

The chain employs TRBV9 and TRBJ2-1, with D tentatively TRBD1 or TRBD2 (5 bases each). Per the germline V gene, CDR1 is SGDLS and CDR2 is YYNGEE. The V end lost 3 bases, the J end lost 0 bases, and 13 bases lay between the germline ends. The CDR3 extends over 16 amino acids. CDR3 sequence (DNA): TGTGCCAGCAGCGACCGGGACCCACGCTCCTACAATGAGCAGTTCTTC. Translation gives CASSDRDPRSYNEQFF.

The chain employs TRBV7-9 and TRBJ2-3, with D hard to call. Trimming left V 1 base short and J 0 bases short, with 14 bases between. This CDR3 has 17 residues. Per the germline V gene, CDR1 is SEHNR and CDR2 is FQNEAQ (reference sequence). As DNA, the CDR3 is TGTGCCAGCAGCTTAGTCGCTCGTAGACTTAGCACAGATACGCAGTATTTT. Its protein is CASSLVARRLSTDTQYF.

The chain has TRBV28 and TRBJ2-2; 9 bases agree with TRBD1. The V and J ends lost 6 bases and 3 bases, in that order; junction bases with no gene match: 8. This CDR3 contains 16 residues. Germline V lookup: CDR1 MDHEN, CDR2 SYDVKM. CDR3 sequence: CASRDPGQGYTGELFF. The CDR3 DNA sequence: TGTGCCAGCAGAGATCCGGGACAGGGTTACACCGGGGAGCTGTTTTTT.

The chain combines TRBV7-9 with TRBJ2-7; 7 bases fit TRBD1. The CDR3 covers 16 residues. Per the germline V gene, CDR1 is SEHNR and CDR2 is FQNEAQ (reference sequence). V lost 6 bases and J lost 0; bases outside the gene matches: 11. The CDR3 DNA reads TGTGCCAGCAGTCATAGCCTCCGGGACAGCTCCTACGAGCAGTACTTC. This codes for CASSHSLRDSSYEQYF.

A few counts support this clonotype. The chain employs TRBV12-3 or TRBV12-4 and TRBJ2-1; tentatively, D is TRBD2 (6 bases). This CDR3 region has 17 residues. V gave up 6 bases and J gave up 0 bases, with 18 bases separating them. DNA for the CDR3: TGTGCCAGCAGCTCCCGGGGGACTCCCAGCTCCTACAATGAGCAGTTCTTC. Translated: CASSSRGTPSSYNEQFF.

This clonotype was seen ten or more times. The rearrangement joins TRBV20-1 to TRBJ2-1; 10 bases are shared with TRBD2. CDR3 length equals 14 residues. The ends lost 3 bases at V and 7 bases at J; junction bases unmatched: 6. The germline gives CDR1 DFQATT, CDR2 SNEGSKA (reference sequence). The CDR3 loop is CSASGTSDRNEQFF. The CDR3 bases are TGCAGTGCTAGCGGGACTAGCGATCGGAATGAGCAGTTCTTC.

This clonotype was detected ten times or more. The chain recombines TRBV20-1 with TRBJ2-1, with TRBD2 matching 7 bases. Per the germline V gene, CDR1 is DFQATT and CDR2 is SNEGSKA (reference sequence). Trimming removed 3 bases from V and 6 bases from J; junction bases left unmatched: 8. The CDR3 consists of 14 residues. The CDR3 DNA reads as TGCAGTGCTAGGGCGTATGGCGGGAGCAATGAGCAGTTCTTC. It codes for CSARAYGGSNEQFF.

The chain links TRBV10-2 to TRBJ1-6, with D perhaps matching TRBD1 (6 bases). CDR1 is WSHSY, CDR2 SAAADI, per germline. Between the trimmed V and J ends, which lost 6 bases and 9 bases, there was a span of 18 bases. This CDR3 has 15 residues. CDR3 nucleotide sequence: TGCGCCAGCAGCCAGTCCGGGACATTTAGTTCACCCCTCCACTTT. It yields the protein CASSQSGTFSSPLHF.

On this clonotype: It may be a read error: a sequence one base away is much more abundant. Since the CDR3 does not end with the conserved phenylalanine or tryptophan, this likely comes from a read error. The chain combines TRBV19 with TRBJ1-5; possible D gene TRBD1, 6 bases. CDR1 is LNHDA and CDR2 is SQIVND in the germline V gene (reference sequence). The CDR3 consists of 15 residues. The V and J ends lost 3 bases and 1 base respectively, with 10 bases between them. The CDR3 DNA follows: TGTGCCAGTAGTATGGGGACACTCAGCAATCAGCCCCAGCATTAT. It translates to CASSMGTLSNQPQHY.

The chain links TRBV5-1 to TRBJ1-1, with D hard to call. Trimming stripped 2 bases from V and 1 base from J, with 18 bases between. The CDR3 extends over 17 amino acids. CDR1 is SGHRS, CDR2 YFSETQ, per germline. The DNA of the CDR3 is TGCGCCAGCAGCTTTTTTTTAAGGGAGGGATCGAACACTGAAGCTTTCTTT. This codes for CASSFFLREGSNTEAFF.

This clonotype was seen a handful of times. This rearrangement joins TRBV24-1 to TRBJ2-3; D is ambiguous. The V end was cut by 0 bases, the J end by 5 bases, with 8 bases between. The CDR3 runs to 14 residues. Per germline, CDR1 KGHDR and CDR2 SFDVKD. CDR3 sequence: CATSDLARQDTQYF. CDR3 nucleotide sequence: TGTGCCACCAGTGATTTGGCCCGGCAAGATACGCAGTATTTT.

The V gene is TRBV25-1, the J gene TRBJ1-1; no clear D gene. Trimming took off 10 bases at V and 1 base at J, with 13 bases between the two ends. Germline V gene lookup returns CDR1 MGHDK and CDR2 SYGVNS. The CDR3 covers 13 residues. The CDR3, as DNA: TGTGCCACCACCCGGACGGGGAACACTGAAGCTTTCTTT. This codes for CATTRTGNTEAFF.

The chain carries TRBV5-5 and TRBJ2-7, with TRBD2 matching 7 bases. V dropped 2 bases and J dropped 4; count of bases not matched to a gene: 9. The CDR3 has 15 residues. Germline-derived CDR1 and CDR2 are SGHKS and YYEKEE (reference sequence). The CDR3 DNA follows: TGTGCCAGCAGCTTTGGAGGGAGGGCCTCTTACGAGCAGTACTTC. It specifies CASSFGGRASYEQYF.

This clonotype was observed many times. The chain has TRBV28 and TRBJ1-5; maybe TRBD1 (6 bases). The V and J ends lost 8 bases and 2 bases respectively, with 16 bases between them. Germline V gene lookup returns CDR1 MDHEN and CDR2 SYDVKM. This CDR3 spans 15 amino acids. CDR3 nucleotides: TGTGCCAGCGATCACCAGGGGTACGGCAATCAGCCCCAGCATTTT. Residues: CASDHQGYGNQPQHF.

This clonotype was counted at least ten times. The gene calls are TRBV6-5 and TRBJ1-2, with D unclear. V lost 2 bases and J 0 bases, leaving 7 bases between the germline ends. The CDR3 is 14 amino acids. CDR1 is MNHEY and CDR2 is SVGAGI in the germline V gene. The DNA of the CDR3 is TGTGCCAGCAGTTACAACAGTCCTAACTATGGCTACACCTTC. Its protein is CASSYNSPNYGYTF.

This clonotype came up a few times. DNA of the CDR3: TGTGCCACCAGCAGAGATTTGGGGGCCTATCAGCCCCAGCATTTT. Amino acid sequence: CATSRDLGAYQPQHF. The gene calls are TRBV15 and TRBJ1-5; D is possibly TRBD1 (6 bases). Trimming removed 0 bases at V and 5 bases at J, with 11 bases between. This CDR3 has 15 residues. The germline V gene has CDR1 LNHNV and CDR2 YYDKDF (reference sequence).

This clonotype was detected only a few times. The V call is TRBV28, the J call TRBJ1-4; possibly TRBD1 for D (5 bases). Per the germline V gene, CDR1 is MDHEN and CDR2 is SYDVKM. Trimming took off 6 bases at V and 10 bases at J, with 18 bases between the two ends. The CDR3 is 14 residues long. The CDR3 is CASSSLQTGPKLFF. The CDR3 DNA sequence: TGTGCCAGCAGCTCCTTACAGACGGGACCAAAACTGTTTTTT.

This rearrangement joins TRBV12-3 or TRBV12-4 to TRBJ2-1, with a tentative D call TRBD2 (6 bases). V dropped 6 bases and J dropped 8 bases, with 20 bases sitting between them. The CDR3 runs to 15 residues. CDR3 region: CASSNQGGRADEQFF. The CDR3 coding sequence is TGTGCCAGCAGCAATCAAGGAGGGCGGGCGGATGAGCAGTTCTTC.

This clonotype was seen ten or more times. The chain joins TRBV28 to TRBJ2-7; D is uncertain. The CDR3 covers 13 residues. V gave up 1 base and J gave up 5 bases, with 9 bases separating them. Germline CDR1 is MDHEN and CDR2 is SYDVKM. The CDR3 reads CASSLSPINEQYF. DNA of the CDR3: TGTGCCAGCAGTTTATCGCCCATCAACGAGCAGTACTTC.

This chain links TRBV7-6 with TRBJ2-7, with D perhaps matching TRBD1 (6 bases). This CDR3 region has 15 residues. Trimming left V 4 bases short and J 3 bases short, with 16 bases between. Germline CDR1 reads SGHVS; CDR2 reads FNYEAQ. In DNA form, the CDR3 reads TGTGCCAGCAGCTCAACCGTCAGGGGAAGCTACGAGCAGTACTTC. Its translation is CASSSTVRGSYEQYF.